Listed below are T cell receptor beta chains from one sample, sequenced in a study of regulatory T cells in long-lasting Graves disease. Via MiXCR, TCRdb re-called the multiplex PCR reads, giving one row per CDR3 protein. The data contain approximately 300,000 distinct CDR3 sequences, 15% to 20% of them singletons. Specimen: peripheral blood mononuclear cells (PBMCs), collected at new diagnosis, from a patient treated with antithyroid drugs. The origin of the receptors is a female donor with Graves disease. Each CDR3 is given with its conserved first and last residue. The D gene is left open where the match is weak. Some rows mark clone size as missing; the rest say once, few, many or name a class of expanded clone.

TRBJ2-5 13 many TRBV12-3/TRBV12-4 TRBD2 TGTGCCAGCAGTAGACTAGCAGGGGAGACCCAGTACTTC CASSRLAGETQYF
TRBJ2-3 12 many TRBV2 . TGTGCCAGCAGAGAACTAGCTAATACGCAGTATTTT CASRELANTQYF
TRBJ1-1 16 many TRBV5-1 . TGCGCCAGCAGCGACGAACAGGGAGGAGGGCACACTGAAGCTTTCTTT CASSDEQGGGHTEAFF
TRBJ2-1 16 many TRBV7-3 TRBD2 TGTGCCAGCAGCAAATCCGGGACTAGCGGATACAATGAGCAGTTCTTC CASSKSGTSGYNEQFF
TRBJ1-1 14 . TRBV7-9 . TGTGCCAGCAGCTTAGCAGCGTTGAACACTGAAGCTTTCTTT CASSLAALNTEAFF
TRBJ2-7 14 . TRBV20-1 TRBD2 TGCAGTGCCCCAGAGGAGCGGGGCTCCTACGAGCAGTACTTC CSAPEERGSYEQYF
TRBJ2-5 14 few TRBV19 . TGTGCCACCTCTAGTAGGGAGTTTCAGGAGACCCAGTACTTC CATSSREFQETQYF
TRBJ2-3 17 many TRBV2 TRBD2 TGTGCCAGCAGTGTTCTAGCGGGAGGACCCTCGACGGATACGCAGTATTTT CASSVLAGGPSTDTQYF
TRBJ2-5 15 few TRBV19 TRBD2 TGTGCCAATAGTATCGGCGGGAGTGATAGTGAGACCCAGTACTTC CANSIGGSDSETQYF
TRBJ1-1 16 many TRBV28 TRBD1 TGTGCCAGCAGTTCAGGGACAGGGGGAAAGGCAACTGAAGCTTTCTTT CASSSGTGGKATEAFF
TRBJ2-7 15 . TRBV5-1 . TGCGCCAGCAGCTTGGGGGCGAGTAGCTCCTACGAGCAGTACTTC CASSLGASSSYEQYF
TRBJ2-2 13 many TRBV5-1 . TGCGCCAGCAGTTCCCGGAACGTCCCGGAGCTGTTTTTT CASSSRNVPELFF
TRBJ2-1 12 many TRBV11-2 . TGTGCCAGCAGCTTAGTTTTGAATGAGCAGTTCTTC CASSLVLNEQFF
TRBJ1-4 13 many TRBV2 . TGTGCCAGCAGTGAAGATGCGGGGGAAAAACTGTTTTTT CASSEDAGEKLFF
TRBJ2-2 16 many TRBV6-1 . TGTGCCAGCAGTGAAGGGCTAGCTTACGACACCGGGGAGCTGTTTTTT CASSEGLAYDTGELFF
TRBJ2-7 12 many TRBV12-3/TRBV12-4 . TGTGCCAGCGGGGGACTCCCCTACGAGCAGTACTTC CASGGLPYEQYF
TRBJ2-2 13 few TRBV7-3 . TGTGCCAGCAGCTGGGATTCCACCGGGGAGCTGTTTTTT CASSWDSTGELFF
TRBJ1-5 15 . TRBV5-5 TRBD1 TGTGCCAGCAGCTACTCCGACAGGGACGGGCAGCCCCAGCATTTT CASSYSDRDGQPQHF
TRBJ2-4 14 . TRBV9 . TGTGCCAGCAGCGGCGTTGGGAATTCAAACATTCAGTACTTC CASSGVGNSNIQYF
TRBJ2-3 17 many TRBV29-1 . TGCAGCGTTGGGGGGCGCGTAACAGGCGCTAGCACAGATACGCAGTATTTT CSVGGRVTGASTDTQYF
TRBJ1-2 16 many TRBV6-1 TRBD1 TGTGCCAGCACCCCATCGAGGACAGGGGGTAACTATGGCTACACCTTC CASTPSRTGGNYGYTF
TRBJ2-1 19 . TRBV28 . TGTGCCAGCAGTCAACTAGGGGTCGGTCCTAAGAGCTCCTACAATGAGCAGTTCTTC CASSQLGVGPKSSYNEQFF
TRBJ2-2 17 few TRBV6-4 TRBD2 TGTGCCCGCAACCCTCACCGACTAGCGGGGAACACCGGGGAGCTGTTTTTT CARNPHRLAGNTGELFF
TRBJ2-7 16 . TRBV6-2/TRBV6-3 . TGTGCCAGCAGTTACTCGACCGAAGGGAACTCCTACGAGCAGTACTTC CASSYSTEGNSYEQYF
TRBJ1-2 17 many TRBV12-3/TRBV12-4 . TGTGCCAGCAGCCAGCTCGAAGGCGGTTTGACTAACTATGGCTACACCTTC CASSQLEGGLTNYGYTF
TRBJ2-1 14 many TRBV5-5 . TGTGCCAGCAGTTCTAGGACGGGGGATCTTGAGCAGTTCTTC CASSSRTGDLEQFF
TRBJ1-1 17 many TRBV6-2/TRBV6-3 TRBD1 TGTGCCATCATTATCTCGGCGACAGGGGACCTGAACACTGAAGCTTTCTTT CAIIISATGDLNTEAFF
TRBJ1-1 13 many TRBV12-3/TRBV12-4 TRBD1 TGTGCCAGCAATCCGAATGACAGGGTCGGGGCTTTCTTT CASNPNDRVGAFF
TRBJ2-5 13 many TRBV2 . TGTGCCAGCGCGTCAGAGACGCAAGAGACCCAGTACTTC CASASETQETQYF
TRBJ2-2 16 many TRBV13 . TGTGCCAGCAGCCATAACAGGGCCTCGAACACCGGGGAGCTGTTTTTT CASSHNRASNTGELFF
TRBJ2-5 17 many TRBV27 TRBD2 TGTGCCAGCAGCGCGGGGGGACTAGCGGGCGAGAGAGAGACCCAGTACTTC CASSAGGLAGERETQYF
TRBJ2-7 21 . TRBV4-1 TRBD2 TGCGCCAGCAGCCGCGCAAAGGGTCCGGGACTAGCGGGAGGAAGCTCCTACGAGCAGTACTTC CASSRAKGPGLAGGSSYEQYF
TRBJ2-3 16 many TRBV28 TRBD1 TGTGCCAGCAGTTCCTACCAGGGGGCAGGCACAGATACGCAGTATTTT CASSSYQGAGTDTQYF
TRBJ2-4 15 many TRBV20-1 TRBD2 TGCAGTGCTAGGCTTAGCGGGGAAGGCAAAAACATTCAGTACTTC CSARLSGEGKNIQYF
TRBJ2-1 12 few TRBV19 . TGTGCCAGTAGTCCTCGACCATATGAGCAGTTCTTC CASSPRPYEQFF
TRBJ2-1 14 . TRBV19 TRBD2 TGTGCCAGTAGCTTTAGCGGGGTAAACAATGAGCAGTTCTTC CASSFSGVNNEQFF
TRBJ2-1 15 many TRBV5-5 . TGTGCCAGCAGCTCCCAGGGGAACCCCTACAATGAGCAGTTCTTC CASSSQGNPYNEQFF